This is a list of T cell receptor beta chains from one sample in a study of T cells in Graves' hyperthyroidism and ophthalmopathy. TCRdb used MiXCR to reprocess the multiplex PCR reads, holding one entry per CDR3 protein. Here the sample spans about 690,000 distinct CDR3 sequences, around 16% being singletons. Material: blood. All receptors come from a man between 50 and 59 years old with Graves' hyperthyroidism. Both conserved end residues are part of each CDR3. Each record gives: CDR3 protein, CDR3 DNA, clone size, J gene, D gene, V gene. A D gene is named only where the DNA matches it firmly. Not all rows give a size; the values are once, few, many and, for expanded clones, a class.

CASSGGQILGTGELFF	TGTGCCAGCAGTGGGGGACAGATCCTCGGCACCGGGGAGCTGTTTTTT	many	TRBJ2-2	TRBD1	TRBV2
CSVNSGLWPDGYTF	TGCAGCGTGAACTCAGGTCTTTGGCCGGATGGCTACACCTTC	few	TRBJ1-2	.	TRBV29-1
CASSFGTGKLAKNIQYF	TGTGCCAGTAGTTTCGGGACAGGGAAATTGGCCAAAAACATTCAGTACTTC	few	TRBJ2-4	TRBD1	TRBV19
CSVFRRGTGAGANVLTF	TGCAGTGTTTTCCGCCGTGGGACCGGGGCTGGGGCCAACGTCCTGACTTTC	.	TRBJ2-6	.	TRBV20-1
CSADGGQISYEQYF	TGCAGTGCTGACGGGGGACAGATCTCCTACGAGCAGTACTTC	few	TRBJ2-7	.	TRBV20-1
CASIGNSYEQYF	TGTGCCAGCATCGGCAACTCCTACGAGCAGTACTTC	few	TRBJ2-7	.	TRBV28
CAWTAGTHNEQFF	TGTGCCTGGACTGCCGGGACCCACAATGAGCAGTTCTTC	.	TRBJ2-1	.	TRBV30
CASSISEGTGDTQYF	TGTGCCAGTAGTATATCAGAGGGAACTGGAGATACGCAGTATTTT	.	TRBJ2-3	.	TRBV19
CASSPKSGVAKNIQYF	TGCGCCAGCAGCCCGAAAAGCGGGGTAGCCAAAAACATTCAGTACTTC	.	TRBJ2-4	TRBD2	TRBV4-3
CSAPTAARETQYF	TGCAGCGCACCTACCGCAGCGAGAGAGACCCAGTACTTC	.	TRBJ2-5	.	TRBV29-1
CASSLVPAYNEQFF	TGTGCCAGCAGCTTAGTTCCAGCCTACAATGAGCAGTTCTTC	many	TRBJ2-1	.	TRBV11-2
CASSGGTGRDYGYTF	TGTGCCAGCAGCGGAGGGACAGGGCGGGACTATGGCTACACCTTC	.	TRBJ1-2	TRBD1	TRBV5-6
CSASLLAGGNSYNEKFF	TGCAGTGCTAGTTTGCTAGCGGGAGGCAATTCCTACAATGAGAAGTTCTTC	.	TRBJ2-1	TRBD2	TRBV20-1
CASSQDIKPGLPLNEQFF	TGTGCCAGCAGCCAAGACATTAAGCCGGGACTTCCTCTTAATGAGCAGTTCTTC	.	TRBJ2-1	.	TRBV7-2
CASTYNPGEGKLFF	TGTGCCAGCACCTACAACCCAGGGGAGGGAAAACTGTTTTTT	few	TRBJ1-4	.	TRBV28
CASSLRSEADTQYF	TGTGCCAGCAGTTTACGGTCAGAGGCAGATACGCAGTATTTT	many	TRBJ2-3	.	TRBV12-3/TRBV12-4
CASSYSRLALTGELFF	TGTGCCAGCAGTTACTCACGACTAGCGCTCACCGGGGAGCTGTTTTTT	.	TRBJ2-2	TRBD2	TRBV6-2/TRBV6-3
CSALLNGQGTYEQYF	TGCAGTGCCCTACTTAACGGACAGGGAACCTACGAGCAGTACTTC	few	TRBJ2-7	TRBD1	TRBV20-1
CASSLGRGASYNEQFF	TGCGCCAGCAGCTTGGGGCGGGGCGCGTCCTACAATGAGCAGTTCTTC	many	TRBJ2-1	.	TRBV5-1
CSARRGQINQPQHF	TGCAGTGCTAGGAGGGGACAGATCAATCAGCCCCAGCATTTT	.	TRBJ1-5	TRBD1	TRBV20-1
CASRPMAGSEQYF	TGTGCCAGTAGACCAATGGCGGGGAGCGAGCAGTACTTC	many	TRBJ2-7	.	TRBV19
CASSEQGTGSYEQYF	TGCGCCAGCAGTGAGCAAGGGACAGGCTCCTACGAGCAGTACTTC	.	TRBJ2-7	TRBD1	TRBV10-1
CSGQLTGGPLDEQFF	TGCAGCGGACAACTAACGGGAGGGCCTTTAGATGAGCAGTTCTTC	.	TRBJ2-1	TRBD2	TRBV29-1
CASSSGTGILNEQFF	TGTGCCAGCAGTTCCGGGACAGGGATACTCAATGAGCAGTTCTTC	.	TRBJ2-1	TRBD1	TRBV12-3/TRBV12-4
CASSSSFKGTGFRNEQFF	TGTGCCAGTAGTTCATCCTTCAAGGGGACAGGGTTCCGCAATGAGCAGTTCTTC	.	TRBJ2-1	TRBD1	TRBV19
CASSFRRAISEQYF	TGTGCCAGCAGTTTTAGGAGGGCCATCTCCGAGCAGTACTTC	few	TRBJ2-7	.	TRBV28